This T cell receptor beta chain was captured in a study of cytomegalovirus exposure and HLA in healthy donors. As for the donors, each was a healthy bone marrow donor. The PCR made use of 60 Vbeta and 13 Jbeta primers. The data were produced by immunoSEQ multiplex PCR, yet TCRdb's version contains in-frame clones alone and is incomplete. The sample contains some 110,000 clones, 79% of which appear only once. The junction had 11 bases not matched to a gene; V was cut back by 2 bases and J by 15 bases. Per the germline V gene, CDR1 is MNHNS and CDR2 is SASEGT. The CDR3 covers 14 residues. Study outcomes and limitations: V- and J-gene trimming in TCR beta was tied to a missense DCLRE1C variant by an analysis performed later. TCR beta V segments were, for the most part, productive about 87% or about 30% of the time in an earlier analysis.

Comments on this clone: The antigen is undetermined.

Sequencing was performed on PBMCs. The sequence came from a man under 40 in good health and CMV-seropositive. This rearrangement joins TRBV6-1 to TRBJ1-5; 9 positions match TRBD1. CDR3 nucleotide sequence: TGTGCCAGCAGTGAATCTCTGGGACAGGGCTGTTTGCATTTT. It yields the protein CASSESLGQGCLHF.